Sequencing of this TCR beta chain was carried out in a study of blood T cells in healthy people across ages. A second about 7 to 12 cycle PCR used barcoded and J-beta primers. Each cDNA molecule carried a tag from a template-switch adaptor that contained 12 random nucleotides. The study obtained at least 2.5 million CDR3-containing paired-end reads from every sample. TCRdb reanalysed the 5' RACE reads using MiXCR and keeps one entry per CDR3 protein. This sample carries over 600,000 distinct CDR3 sequences, around a fifth of them seen once, and the ten largest clones take approximately 3.7%. The study, taken as a whole, reports: Among T cells, TCR beta diversity per million cells dropped roughly linearly as age rose.

This clonotype showed up many times. As yet, its antigen is unknown. Each donor's blood draw was ten milliliters of peripheral blood. The CDR3 is 18 residues long. Germline V gene sequence: CDR1 MGHRA, CDR2 YSYEKL. The trim removed 2 bases at V and 0 bases at J, leaving 9 bases unmatched. The receptor's source is a man in his 70s in good health. The chain carries TRBV4-1 and TRBJ2-2; 7 nucleotides match TRBD2. Sequences were obtained from blood. The CDR3 DNA reads TGCGCCAGCAGCCAACGGGAAATAGCGGGCACGAACACCGGGGAGCTGTTTTTT. Its translation is CASSQREIAGTNTGELFF.